This TCR beta chain was observed in a study of molecular identifiers for immune sequencing clone quantification. Study results and limitations: Over 99% of effector molecules, but under 1% in naive cells, were held by clones with more than 20 RNA copies.

As CD8+CD4-CCR7+CD45RA+ cells, naive CD8 T cells were sorted. Each CDR3 protein gets one entry after TCRdb re-called the PCR reads with MiXCR. The sample has 490,000 or so distinct CDR3 sequences, roughly 26% seen once; the top ten hold just over 0.75%. Germline CDR1 is MNHEY and CDR2 is SVGEGT. The CDR3 is 14 residues long. Trimming removed 8 bases at V and 4 bases at J, with 16 bases between. About this clonotype itself: Its antigen is undetermined.

This sequence joins TRBV6-2 or TRBV6-3 and TRBJ2-3, with D hard to call. The source material was naive CD8+ T cells from blood, with Jurkat cell RNA spiked in. Documented subset: FACS-sorted CD8+CD4-CCR7+CD45RA+ naive T cells. The TCR was taken from a human donor in good health. Some libraries in this study had Jurkat cell RNA spiked in. CDR3 in amino acids: CASGVGPFADTQYF. Here the CDR3 DNA reads TGTGCCAGCGGGGTAGGTCCATTCGCAGATACGCAGTATTTT.